Each of the 10 T cell receptor beta chains below was sequenced from the same sample in a study of beta chain features in type 1 diabetes. Of the isolated RNA, all was reverse transcribed, and so the sequenced material was expressed TCRB transcripts. Sequenced by immunoSEQ multiplex PCR; TCRdb stores in-frame clones only, minus some. The data show about 930,000 clones, roughly a sixth seen once. The sequencing sample was made of naive CD4+ T cells from blood. The receptors were gathered from a woman aged 18-29 years in good health.

This clone was seen a few times. This chain joins TRBV5-4 and TRBJ1-1; weak D call: TRBD1 (5 bases). The V gene's germline CDR1 is SGHNT and CDR2 YYREEE (reference sequence). V was cut by 4 bases and J by 3 bases, with 13 bases left in between. The CDR3 is 14 residues long. CDR3: CASSGGAGDTEAFF. For the CDR3, the DNA is TGTGCCAGCAGCGGGGGAGCTGGTGACACTGAAGCTTTCTTT.

The rearrangement joins TRBV10-3 to TRBJ1-2, with D perhaps matching TRBD1 (5 bases). This CDR3 contains 14 residues. Looked up from germline, CDR1 is ENHRY and CDR2 is SYGVKD. The V gene lost 10 bases and the J gene lost 0 bases, with 15 bases spanning the gap. The CDR3: CASTLGGANYGYTF. DNA for the CDR3: TGTGCCAGCACCTTGGGGGGTGCTAACTATGGCTACACCTTC.

The sample holds a few counts of this clone. This sequence joins TRBV4-2 and TRBJ1-1; 7 positions match TRBD1. V was clipped by 1 base and J by 5 bases; unmatched bases: 10. The CDR3 has 16 amino acids. Germline V lookup: CDR1 LGHNA, CDR2 YNFKEQ. The CDR3 bases are TGTGCCAGCAGCCAAGGACAGGGCCGGGCCAATACTGAAGCTTTCTTT. As protein: CASSQGQGRANTEAFF.

V is TRBV9 and J is TRBJ2-3; 9 bases are shared with TRBD2. This CDR3 region has 16 residues. Looked up from germline, CDR1 is SGDLS and CDR2 is YYNGEE. The V gene end was trimmed by 0 bases and the J gene end by 2 bases; junction bases not matched to a gene: 4. This CDR3 is CASSVGASGVTDTQYF. CDR3 bases: TGTGCCAGCAGCGTAGGGGCTAGCGGGGTCACAGATACGCAGTATTTT.

This clone was observed a handful of times. The V and J genes are TRBV14 and TRBJ1-3; D is unclear. Germline V CDR1 and CDR2: SGHDN, FVKESK. This CDR3 is 15 amino acids long. Between the trimmed V and J ends, which lost 4 bases and 0 bases, there was a span of 10 bases. As DNA, the CDR3 is TGTGCCAGCAGCCTAGGACGGGCCTCTGGAAACACCATATATTTT. Protein: CASSLGRASGNTIYF.

There are a few counts of this clone. The rearrangement joins TRBV4-1 to TRBJ2-1, with TRBD2 matching over 7 bases. CDR3 size: 17 residues. Germline V lookup: CDR1 MGHRA, CDR2 YSYEKL. V was pared by 0 bases and J by 6 bases, with 11 bases of the junction left unmatched. CDR3: CASSQDWKRRLANEQFF. The CDR3 bases are TGCGCCAGCAGCCAAGATTGGAAACGCCGACTAGCCAATGAGCAGTTCTTC.

The chain combines TRBV6-1 with TRBJ2-1, with 7 bases aligning to TRBD2. The germline V gene has CDR1 MNHNS and CDR2 SASEGT. The junction had 8 bases not matched to a gene; V was cut back by 11 bases and J by 4 bases. This CDR3 comprises 13 residues. The CDR3 DNA reads as TGTGCCGGCCAAACTAGCGCGTACAATGAGCAGTTCTTC. It codes for CAGQTSAYNEQFF.

This clone turned up a few times. J is TRBJ2-5 and V is TRBV18; D gene uncertain. Germline CDR1 KGHSH, CDR2 LQKENI. The CDR3 is made up of 16 amino acids. With 0 bases removed from V and 1 base from J, the gap between germline ends came to 12 bases. CDR3 amino acids: CASSPPAPGPQETQYF. CDR3 DNA: TGTGCCAGCTCACCACCGGCGCCTGGGCCCCAAGAGACCCAGTACTTC. The full variable domain, its missing parts supplied by reference TRBV18 and TRBJ2-5, is NAGVMQNPRHLVRRRGQEARLRCSPMKGHSHVYWYRQLPEEGLKFMVYLQKENIIDESGMPKERFSAEFPKEGPSILRIQQVVRGDSAAYFCASSPPAPGPQETQYFGPGTRLLVL.

This clone has only a few counts. The chain links TRBV18 to TRBJ2-6, with a weak D call TRBD2 (5 bases). The germline gives CDR1 KGHSH, CDR2 LQKENI. Trimming removed 6 bases at V and 0 bases at J, with 18 bases between. CDR3 length equals 18 residues. CDR3 residues: CASSPNTLRDSGANVLTF. In DNA, the CDR3 is TGTGCCAGCTCGCCTAACACGTTGAGGGACTCTGGGGCCAACGTCCTGACTTTC.

This chain connects TRBV7-9 to TRBJ2-3, with a tentative D call TRBD2 (6 bases). The CDR3 extends over 14 amino acids. V gave up 5 bases and J gave up 0 bases, with 9 bases separating them. The germline CDR1 and CDR2 sequences are SEHNR and FQNEAQ (reference sequence). CDR3 DNA: TGTGCCAGCAGCAAGGGGACTAGCACAGATACGCAGTATTTT. Translation: CASSKGTSTDTQYF.